The rows below give T cell receptor beta chains drawn from one sample of a study of blood T cell repertoires in COVID-19. Assay: immunoSEQ multiplex PCR; the TCRdb copy retains only in-frame clones and omits some. This table holds hundreds of thousands of clones, around 86% found once. The sequenced material came from peripheral blood. Receptor source: a woman aged 25-40 years with active or convalescent COVID-19. The CDR3 runs from the conserved cysteine through the conserved F or W. D genes are given only for firm matches. Some rows mark clone size as missing; the rest say once, few, many or name a class of expanded clone.

V gene	clone size	D gene	J gene	CDR3 protein	CDR3 DNA
TRBV4-1	.	.	TRBJ1-2	CASSQDTGGVNYGYTF	TGCGCCAGCAGCCAAGATACGGGCGGGGTTAACTATGGCTACACCTTC
TRBV29-1	.	TRBD1	TRBJ2-3	CSVEGRGRADTQYF	TGCAGCGTTGAGGGCAGGGGGCGAGCAGATACGCAGTATTTT
TRBV5-6	.	TRBD1	TRBJ1-2	CASSLVGQGIYGYTF	TGTGCCAGCAGCTTGGTGGGACAGGGTATATATGGCTACACCTTC
TRBV19	.	TRBD2	TRBJ2-3	CASTPSGSTDTQYF	TGTGCCAGTACCCCTAGCGGAAGCACAGATACGCAGTATTTT
TRBV10-3	.	TRBD1	TRBJ1-1	CAIREDRAMNTEAFF	TGTGCCATCAGAGAAGACAGGGCTATGAACACTGAAGCTTTCTTT
TRBV7-8	.	.	TRBJ2-1	CASSLTRGGSSYNEQFF	TGTGCCAGCAGCTTAACCCGCGGGGGCAGCTCCTACAATGAGCAGTTCTTC
TRBV2	.	TRBD1	TRBJ1-4	CASSTGTGDEKLFF	TGTGCCAGCAGTACCGGGACAGGGGATGAAAAACTGTTTTTT
TRBV10-2	.	.	TRBJ1-2	CASSQLRTVDYGYTF	TGCGCCAGCAGTCAACTACGGACAGTCGACTATGGCTACACCTTC
TRBV7-8	.	.	TRBJ1-1	CATWQGTANTEAFF	TGTGCCACCTGGCAGGGGACGGCGAACACTGAAGCTTTCTTT
TRBV5-1	.	.	TRBJ1-2	CASSLAVREGGGYGYTF	TGCGCCAGCAGCTTGGCTGTTCGGGAAGGTGGTGGCTATGGCTACACCTTC
TRBV30	.	.	TRBJ1-2	CAWSVSGPGGGYTF	TGTGCCTGGAGTGTCAGTGGACCTGGCGGGGGCTACACCTTC
TRBV10-3	.	.	TRBJ2-7	CATQAGTASYEQYF	TGTGCCACCCAGGCGGGGACGGCTTCCTACGAGCAGTACTTC
TRBV3-1/TRBV3-2	.	.	TRBJ1-2	CASSQESLVGGGYTF	TGTGCCAGCAGCCAAGAGAGTCTGGTTGGTGGTGGCTACACCTTC
TRBV2	few	TRBD1	TRBJ2-3	CASSVQGADTQYF	TGTGCCAGCAGTGTACAGGGGGCAGATACGCAGTATTTT
TRBV5-1	.	.	TRBJ2-5	CASSLRGSRGETQYF	TGCGCCAGCAGCTTGCGAGGATCCCGGGGGGAGACCCAGTACTTC
TRBV6-5	.	.	TRBJ2-7	CASRPSQGTYEQYF	TGTGCCAGCAGACCCTCACAGGGTACCTACGAGCAGTACTTC
TRBV6-5	.	TRBD1	TRBJ2-1	CASRARGNYNEQFF	TGTGCCAGCAGGGCCAGGGGGAACTACAATGAGCAGTTCTTC
TRBV7-8	once	TRBD1	TRBJ1-2	CASSPPGQGYGYTF	TGTGCCAGCAGCCCCCCCGGACAGGGTTATGGCTACACCTTC
TRBV4-2	few	.	TRBJ1-3	CASSQDGGNTIYF	TGTGCCAGCAGCCAAGATGGCGGAAACACCATATATTTT
TRBV6-1	few	TRBD1	TRBJ1-5	CASSDRQGGSNQPQHF	TGTGCCAGCAGTGACAGACAGGGGGGTAGCAATCAGCCCCAGCATTTT
TRBV7-6	.	.	TRBJ2-7	CASSPRTALGEQYF	TGTGCCAGCAGCCCCCGGACAGCCCTGGGCGAGCAGTACTTC
TRBV19	.	.	TRBJ1-2	CASSISLLPYNGYTF	TGTGCCAGTAGTATCTCCCTCTTACCTTACAATGGCTACACCTTC
TRBV4-2	few	TRBD2	TRBJ2-2	CASSRLAGDTGELFF	TGTGCCAGCAGCCGACTAGCGGGAGACACCGGGGAGCTGTTTTTT
TRBV7-6	.	TRBD1	TRBJ1-6	CASSLGVGTADNSPLHF	TGTGCCAGCAGCTTAGGTGTCGGGACAGCCGATAATTCACCCCTCCACTTT
TRBV15	.	.	TRBJ1-1	CATSGLRPEAFF	TGTGCCACCAGCGGATTGAGGCCTGAAGCTTTCTTT
TRBV5-1	.	TRBD1	TRBJ2-2	CASSGRTGSTGELFF	TGCGCCAGCAGCGGCCGGACAGGGAGCACCGGGGAGCTGTTTTTT
TRBV6-2/TRBV6-3	.	.	TRBJ1-1	CASSYSGARMNTEAFF	TGTGCCAGCAGTTACTCAGGGGCCCGCATGAACACTGAAGCTTTCTTT
TRBV6-4	few	.	TRBJ1-1	CASRLQGVDTEAFF	TGTGCCAGCCGGTTACAGGGTGTGGACACTGAAGCTTTCTTT
TRBV5-1	.	TRBD1	TRBJ1-4	CASSPGQGGTNEKLFF	TGCGCCAGCAGCCCTGGACAGGGGGGAACTAATGAAAAACTGTTTTTT
TRBV12-3/TRBV12-4	.	.	TRBJ2-2	CASSPRGEGELFF	TGTGCCAGCAGTCCACGGGGAGAAGGGGAGCTGTTTTTT
TRBV6-5	.	TRBD1	TRBJ2-7	CASSLVQGYEQYF	TGTGCCAGCAGTTTGGTACAGGGGTACGAGCAGTACTTC
TRBV30	.	TRBD1	TRBJ1-4	CAWSDTGELFF	TGTGCCTGGAGTGACACAGGGGAACTGTTTTTT
TRBV18	.	TRBD2	TRBJ2-1	CASSPGLAGGRSSYNEQFF	TGTGCCAGCTCACCCGGACTAGCGGGCGGTCGGAGCTCCTACAATGAGCAGTTCTTC
TRBV11-2	.	.	TRBJ1-1	CASSSRGPMNTEAFF	TGTGCCAGCAGCTCGCGGGGACCGATGAACACTGAAGCTTTCTTT
TRBV12-5	.	.	TRBJ1-1	CASGLKPPGQQGFSEAFF	TGTGCTAGTGGTTTGAAACCCCCAGGGCAGCAAGGGTTTTCTGAAGCTTTCTTT
TRBV7-2	.	.	TRBJ2-1	CASSLVWQANRNEQFF	TGTGCCAGCAGCTTAGTTTGGCAGGCCAATCGAAATGAGCAGTTCTTC
TRBV4-2	.	.	TRBJ1-1	CASSPASGAGETEAFF	TGTGCCAGCAGCCCAGCGTCGGGCGCAGGGGAGACTGAAGCTTTCTTT
TRBV18	.	TRBD1	TRBJ1-6	CASSPQGQGPLMSSPLHF	TGTGCCAGCTCCCCTCAAGGACAGGGTCCACTGATGAGTTCACCCCTCCACTTT
TRBV4-1	.	.	TRBJ1-1	CASSTPGGPGTEAFF	TGCGCCAGCAGCACTCCGGGGGGGCCGGGCACTGAAGCTTTCTTT
TRBV19	.	TRBD2	TRBJ2-2	CASSRHAGGDTGELFF	TGTGCCAGTAGTCGGCATGCGGGAGGGGACACCGGGGAGCTGTTTTTT
TRBV9	.	.	TRBJ2-3	CASSALRPELSTDTQYF	TGTGCCAGCAGCGCGTTAAGACCCGAACTAAGCACAGATACGCAGTATTTT
TRBV10-3	.	.	TRBJ1-1	CATQQGLVTEAFF	TGTGCCACGCAACAGGGCTTGGTCACTGAAGCTTTCTTT
TRBV5-5	.	.	TRBJ1-4	CASSLNYHREPNEKLFF	TGTGCCAGCAGCCTCAACTATCACAGGGAGCCTAATGAAAAACTGTTTTTT
TRBV10-3	.	.	TRBJ1-3	CAISELLGNTIYF	TGTGCCATCAGTGAGCTGCTAGGAAACACCATATATTTT
TRBV5-4	.	TRBD1	TRBJ2-7	CASSWTGAPHEQYF	TGTGCCAGCAGCTGGACAGGGGCACCTCACGAGCAGTACTTC
TRBV2	.	.	TRBJ1-1	CASSEVKKGEAFF	TGTGCCAGCAGTGAAGTCAAAAAGGGGGAAGCTTTCTTT
TRBV5-5	.	.	TRBJ1-6	CASSLGNNSPLHF	TGTGCCAGCAGCTTGGGTAATAATTCACCCCTCCACTTT
TRBV7-9	.	TRBD1	TRBJ2-7	CASSLKGQTHSYEQYF	TGTGCCAGCAGCTTAAAGGGACAGACCCATTCCTACGAGCAGTACTTC
TRBV5-1	.	TRBD1	TRBJ1-6	CASSWDSGQGNSPLHF	TGCGCCAGCAGCTGGGACTCTGGACAGGGAAATTCACCCCTCCACTTT
TRBV10-1	.	.	TRBJ1-1	CASSENPGKNTEAFF	TGCGCCAGCAGTGAGAATCCAGGGAAGAACACTGAAGCTTTCTTT
TRBV5-5	.	TRBD1	TRBJ2-2	CASSRGTGISGELFF	TGTGCCAGCAGCCGCGGGACAGGGATATCCGGGGAGCTGTTTTTT
TRBV6-5	.	TRBD1	TRBJ2-5	CASSQPGQGRETQYF	TGTGCCAGCAGTCAACCGGGACAGGGGAGAGAGACCCAGTACTTC
TRBV10-3	once	TRBD2	TRBJ2-1	CASDTSGGSKDEQFF	TGTGCCAGCGATACTAGCGGGGGGTCTAAAGATGAGCAGTTCTTC
TRBV3-1/TRBV3-2	once	TRBD1	TRBJ2-7	CASSQGQGAPYEQYF	TGTGCCAGCAGCCAAGGTCAGGGGGCTCCCTACGAGCAGTACTTC
TRBV5-1	.	TRBD1	TRBJ1-3	CASRRGQAPGNTIYF	TGCGCCAGCAGAAGGGGACAGGCGCCTGGAAACACCATATATTTT